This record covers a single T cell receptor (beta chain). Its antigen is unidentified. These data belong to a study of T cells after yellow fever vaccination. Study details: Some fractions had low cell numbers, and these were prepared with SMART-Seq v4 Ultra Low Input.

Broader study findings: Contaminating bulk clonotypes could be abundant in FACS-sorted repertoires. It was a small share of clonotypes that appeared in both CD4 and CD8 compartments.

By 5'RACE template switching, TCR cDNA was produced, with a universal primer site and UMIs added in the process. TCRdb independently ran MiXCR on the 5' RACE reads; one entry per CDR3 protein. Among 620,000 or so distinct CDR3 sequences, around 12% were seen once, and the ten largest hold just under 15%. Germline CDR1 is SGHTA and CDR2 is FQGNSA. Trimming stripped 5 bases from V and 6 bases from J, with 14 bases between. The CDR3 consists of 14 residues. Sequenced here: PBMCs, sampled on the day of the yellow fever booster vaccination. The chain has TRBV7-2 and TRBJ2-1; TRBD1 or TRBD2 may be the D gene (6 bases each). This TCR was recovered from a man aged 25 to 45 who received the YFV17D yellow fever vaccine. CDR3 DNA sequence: TGTGCCAGCAGCCACCGCGGGACAATCAATGAGCAGTTCTTC. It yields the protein CASSHRGTINEQFF.